These 10 T cell receptor beta chains originate from one sample sequenced in a study of naive and memory T cell subsets. Both TRBC1 and TRBC2 were covered by a beta constant-region primer of two equimolar oligonucleotides. Ligated cDNA was amplified by four rounds of PCR with nested alpha and beta constant-region primers and SP2. TCRdb called the UMI-ligation and nested PCR reads again in MiXCR, with one record for every CDR3 protein. The sample contains roughly 100,000 distinct CDR3 sequences, approximately 10% of which appear only once. Study findings and constraints: Naive repertoires, especially CD8, held a few larger clonotypes, possibly memory cells re-expressing CD45RA.

These receptors' antigens are unknown. Sequencing was done on a sample of naive CD4+ T cells from blood. The receptor source for this set is a human donor in good health.

This clonotype was observed a single time. V is TRBV7-9 and J is TRBJ1-5, with D unclear. Trimming cost V 0 bases and J 0 bases, with 15 bases left between them. Looked up from germline, CDR1 is SEHNR and CDR2 is FQNEAQ (reference sequence). The CDR3 spans 18 residues. CDR3 amino acids: CASSLAIKGSYSNQPQHF. The DNA for the CDR3 is TGTGCCAGCAGCTTAGCGATAAAGGGATCTTATAGCAATCAGCCCCAGCATTTT.

The chain recombines TRBV12-3 or TRBV12-4 with TRBJ2-1; 10 nucleotides agree with TRBD2. The CDR3 runs to 15 residues. V lost 7 bases, J lost 4 bases, and 7 bases stayed unmatched. CDR3 nucleotides: TGTGCCAGCAAGGAAGGACTAGCGGCTTACAATGAGCAGTTCTTC. Translating gives CASKEGLAAYNEQFF.

The chain couples TRBV20-1 to TRBJ2-7; 7 positions agree with TRBD1. Per the germline V gene, CDR1 is DFQATT and CDR2 is SNEGSKA (reference sequence). V lost 1 base, J lost 5 bases, and 11 bases stayed unmatched. This CDR3 is built from 15 residues. The CDR3 sequence is CSARGVNTGADEQYF. The CDR3 nucleotides read TGCAGTGCTAGAGGGGTCAACACAGGGGCCGACGAGCAGTACTTC.

This clonotype has only a few counts. The V gene is TRBV2, the J gene TRBJ2-7; possibly TRBD1 for D (5 bases). Germline assignment: CDR1 SNHLY and CDR2 FYNNEI. Trimming took 7 bases from V and 3 from J, leaving 10 bases between them. The CDR3 sequence is 12 residues long. In DNA form, the CDR3 reads TGTGCCAGCACCAGGGTAGACTACGAGCAGTACTTC. Translating it yields CASTRVDYEQYF. The full variable domain, with the rest looked up from reference TRBV2 and TRBJ2-7, is EPEVTQTPSHQVTQMGQEVILRCVPISNHLYFYWYRQILGQKVEFLVSFYNNEISEKSEIFDDQFSVERPDGSNFTLKIRSTKLEDSAMYFCASTRVDYEQYFGPGTRLTVT.

This clonotype has only a few counts. The CDR3 loop reads CSVGGAGNNQPQHF. CDR3 DNA sequence: TGCAGCGTTGGGGGGGCAGGGAACAATCAGCCCCAGCATTTT. The V gene is TRBV29-1, the J gene TRBJ1-5; D is perhaps TRBD1 (6 bases). CDR3 length equals 14 residues. In germline, CDR1 is SQVTM, CDR2 ANQGSEA. V lost 4 bases to trimming and J lost 3 bases, with 13 bases between them.

The table lists this clonotype with a few counts. The genes are TRBV7-2 and TRBJ1-4; D not certain. Germline V CDR1 and CDR2: SGHTA, FQGNSA. This CDR3 has 14 residues. The V and J ends lost 5 bases and 7 bases respectively, with 14 bases between them. Here the CDR3 reads CASSRYLESEKLFF. The DNA for the CDR3 is TGTGCCAGCAGCCGATACCTAGAGAGTGAAAAACTGTTTTTT.

This clonotype appeared many times. V and J are TRBV20-1 and TRBJ1-3, with D tentatively TRBD1 (5 bases). V lost 3 bases, J lost 1 base, and 10 bases lay in between. This CDR3 has 14 amino acids. Germline V lookup: CDR1 DFQATT, CDR2 SNEGSKA (reference sequence). The CDR3: CSASMGVSGNTIYF. As DNA, the CDR3 is TGCAGTGCTAGTATGGGGGTTTCTGGAAACACCATATATTTT.

This clonotype was seen ten or more times. This chain links TRBV12-3 or TRBV12-4 with TRBJ1-6, with D possibly TRBD1 on 6 matching bases. The V and J ends lost 6 bases and 1 base respectively, with 16 bases between them. The length of the CDR3 is 17 residues. The CDR3 coding sequence is TGTGCCAGCAGAGCCGGACAGTTACGATCCTATAATTCACCCCTCCACTTT. Its protein product is CASRAGQLRSYNSPLHF.

This clonotype was observed at least ten times. The genes are TRBV28 and TRBJ1-4; 7 nucleotides match TRBD1. Trimming at V came to 7 bases and at J to 7 bases, leaving 9 bases not matched to a gene. The CDR3 runs 14 residues. The germline CDR1 and CDR2 sequences are MDHEN and SYDVKM. CDR3 in DNA: TGTGCCAGCATGCAGACAGGGTTGGGTGAAAAACTGTTTTTT. Residues: CASMQTGLGEKLFF.

In this sample, this clonotype turned up a few times. J is TRBJ2-5 and V is TRBV7-9; the D gene is possibly TRBD1 (7 bases). The CDR3 spans 15 residues. Germline loops: CDR1 SEHNR, CDR2 FQNEAQ (reference sequence). V was cut by 4 bases and J by 2 bases, with 14 bases left in between. The chain's CDR3 is CASSSGRGRQETQYF. Here the CDR3 DNA reads TGTGCCAGCAGCTCTGGCAGGGGGAGGCAAGAGACCCAGTACTTC.